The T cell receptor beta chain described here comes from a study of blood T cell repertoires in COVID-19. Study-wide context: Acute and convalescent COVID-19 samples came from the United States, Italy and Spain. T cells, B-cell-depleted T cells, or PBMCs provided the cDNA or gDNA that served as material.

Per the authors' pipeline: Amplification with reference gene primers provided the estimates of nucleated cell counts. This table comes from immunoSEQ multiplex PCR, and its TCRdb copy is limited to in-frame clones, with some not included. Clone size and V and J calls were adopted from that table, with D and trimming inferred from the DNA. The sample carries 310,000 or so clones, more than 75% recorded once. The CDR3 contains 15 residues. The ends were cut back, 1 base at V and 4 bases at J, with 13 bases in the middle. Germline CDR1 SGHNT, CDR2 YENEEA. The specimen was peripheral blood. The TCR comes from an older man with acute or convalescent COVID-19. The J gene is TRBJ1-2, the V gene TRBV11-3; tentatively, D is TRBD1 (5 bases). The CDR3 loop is CASSLGQSSLYGYTF. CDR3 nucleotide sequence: TGTGCCAGCAGCTTAGGACAGTCTTCACTCTATGGCTACACCTTC.